This TCR beta chain is drawn from a study of cytomegalovirus exposure and HLA in healthy donors. Study-wide background: It was reported in a later analysis that the approximately 120 validation repertoires used the same platform as the roughly 640 first-cohort repertoires. Findings and limits, study-wide: Across donors, most TCRs were seen rarely, yet some public ones were widespread. Reportedly, cytomegalovirus status was diagnosed with high sensitivity and specificity.

Comments on this clone: Its antigen is unidentified.

Sequenced by immunoSEQ multiplex PCR; TCRdb stores in-frame clones only, minus some. The table shows about 400,000 clones, with 86% occurring only once. CDR3 size: 15 residues. The V and J ends lost 3 bases and 0 bases, in that order; junction bases with no gene match: 5. Germline CDR1 and CDR2: SGHRS and YFSETQ. The receptor comes from a woman aged 18-29 years in good health and CMV-seronegative. The chain links TRBV5-1 to TRBJ1-1; 7 bases are shared with TRBD1. Sequences were obtained from PBMCs. The CDR3 nucleotides are TGCGCCAGCAGCTCGACAGGGACCTTGAACACTGAAGCTTTCTTT. Its protein product is CASSSTGTLNTEAFF.